These 4 T cell receptor beta chains originate from one sample sequenced in a study of OX40 agonist ivuxolimab in advanced cancers. Library construction relied on the immunoSEQ multiplex PCR assay. Entries here come from immuneACCESS through TCRdb and include only in-frame sequences with V and J called. Some clones fail to appear in such tables; in the studies checked, an unresolved V gene covers under half of the shortfall, and the cause of the remainder is unknown. The table for this sample lists approximately 100,000 clones; about 90% of them were counted only once. The top ten hold around 0.76% of the sample. Sequencing used CD4+ or CD8+ T cells sorted from blood, obtained in a trial of the OX40 agonist ivuxolimab. These TCRs come from an adult with an advanced solid tumor such as melanoma, head and neck, liver or kidney cancer.

The chain carries TRBV7-2 and TRBJ1-2; D remains unclear. Germline CDR1 reads SGHTA; CDR2 reads FQGNSA. This CDR3 contains 14 residues. V shed 1 base and J shed 7 bases, with 13 bases lying between them. CDR3 amino acids: CASSLGMVLRGYTF. In DNA, the CDR3 is TGTGCCAGCAGCTTAGGAATGGTTCTTCGTGGCTACACCTTC.

The chain combines TRBV7-2 with TRBJ1-2; D unclear. The CDR3 is 14 residues long. Germline assignment: CDR1 SGHTA and CDR2 FQGNSA. V was trimmed by 4 bases and J by 2 bases, leaving 11 bases between them. CDR3 protein: CASSSPQGNYGYTF. The CDR3 nucleotides read TGTGCCAGCAGCTCCCCCCAAGGAAACTATGGCTACACCTTC.

This chain links TRBV11-3 with TRBJ2-1; D is perhaps TRBD1 (6 bases). The V end lost 1 base, the J end lost 5 bases, and 9 bases lay between the germline ends. This CDR3 comprises 14 residues. The germline CDR1 and CDR2 sequences are SGHNT and YENEEA. The CDR3 sequence is CASSLGRGNNEQFF. CDR3 DNA: TGTGCCAGCAGCTTAGGCAGGGGAAACAATGAGCAGTTCTTC. Supplemented by reference TRBV11-3 and TRBJ2-1, the full variable domain reads EAGVVQSPRYKIIEKKQPVAFWCNPISGHNTLYWYLQNLGQGPELLIRYENEEAVDDSQLPKDRFSAERLKGVDSTLKIQPAELGDSAVYLCASSLGRGNNEQFFGPGTRLTVL.

V and J are TRBV7-3 and TRBJ2-7; no firm D call. Germline CDR1 and CDR2: SGHTA and FQGTGA. The CDR3 spans 15 residues. V lost 2 bases, J lost 1 base, and 12 bases lay in between. The chain's CDR3 is CASSLFHGQSYEQYF. The CDR3 nucleotides are TGTGCCAGCAGCTTATTCCATGGGCAGTCCTACGAGCAGTACTTC.